Following are 28 T cell receptor beta chains from one sample sequenced in a study of cytomegalovirus exposure and HLA in healthy donors. The PCR employed 60 Vbeta primers together with 13 Jbeta primers. Using immunoSEQ multiplex PCR, the repertoire was profiled, and TCRdb retains in-frame clones only, with some absent. There are 150,000 to 200,000 clones in the sample; around 76% occur only once, and around 1.4% lies in the top ten. Sample: PBMCs. The receptors shown here come from a man aged 55 to 70 in good health and CMV-seronegative.

The chain is built from TRBV7-9 and TRBJ2-5; TRBD2 matches at 8 bases. Germline CDR1 reads SEHNR; CDR2 reads FQNEAQ (reference sequence). The CDR3 is 16 amino acids. The V segment lost 6 bases and the J segment 4 bases; nucleotides outside the gene matches: 13. This CDR3 is CASSSISGSGLETQYF. The CDR3 DNA reads as TGTGCCAGCAGTTCTATCAGCGGGAGTGGGTTAGAGACCCAGTACTTC.

The chain joins TRBV7-2 to TRBJ1-1; D is ambiguous. Germline V gene data show CDR1 as SGHTA and CDR2 as FQGNSA. V was pared by 3 bases and J by 1 base, with 6 bases between. This CDR3 comprises 13 residues. CDR3 in DNA: TGTGCCAGCAGCTTCACAGAGAACACTGAAGCTTTCTTT. This encodes CASSFTENTEAFF.

The chain combines TRBV19 with TRBJ1-2, with 8 positions matching TRBD1. This CDR3 region has 14 residues. The ends lost 6 bases at V and 5 bases at J; junction bases unmatched: 8. CDR1 LNHDA and CDR2 SQIVND come from the germline V gene (reference sequence). This chain's CDR3 is CASSIGQGGYGYTF. The CDR3 nucleotides are TGTGCCAGTAGCATTGGACAGGGAGGGTATGGCTACACCTTC.

This clone is a singleton in its sample. The rearrangement joins TRBV29-1 to TRBJ2-3; no definite D call. CDR3 length equals 12 residues. V was shortened by 0 bases and J by 4 bases, with 5 bases between the two germline ends. The germline V gene encodes CDR1 SQVTM and CDR2 ANQGSEA. CDR3 region: CSVEDLPDTQYF. As DNA, the CDR3 is TGCAGCGTTGAAGATCTACCAGATACGCAGTATTTT.

This clone was counted once. J is TRBJ1-2 and V is TRBV30; 7 nucleotides match TRBD1. In germline, CDR1 is GTSNPN, CDR2 SVGIG (reference sequence). This CDR3 has 13 amino acids. The junction had 5 bases not matched to a gene; V was cut back by 3 bases and J by 4 bases. The CDR3 reads CAWSLGQIYGYTF. The CDR3 DNA sequence: TGTGCCTGGAGCCTGGGACAGATCTATGGCTACACCTTC.

The V gene is TRBV28, the J gene TRBJ1-4; TRBD1 aligns across 7 bases. The CDR3 totals 17 residues. The V gene end was trimmed by 6 bases and the J gene end by 4 bases; junction bases not matched to a gene: 14. Germline CDR1 and CDR2: MDHEN and SYDVKM. The CDR3 loop is CASSPPGHRDSNEKLFF. The CDR3 region has the DNA TGTGCCAGCAGCCCCCCAGGACACCGGGACAGTAATGAAAAACTGTTTTTT.

The V call is TRBV6-1, the J call TRBJ2-3; TRBD2 is a possible D gene (5 bases). Germline CDR1 reads MNHNS; CDR2 reads SASEGT. Trimming left V 4 bases short and J 2 bases short, with 25 bases between. CDR3 length: 19 amino acids. The CDR3 sequence: CASSGPLLAVTDFTDTQYF. The CDR3 region has the DNA TGTGCCAGCAGTGGCCCGCTCCTAGCCGTCACTGACTTCACAGATACGCAGTATTTT.

The rearrangement uses TRBV5-4 and TRBJ2-7; 7 bases map to TRBD2. The CDR3 contains 14 residues. V lost 0 bases and J lost 11; bases outside the gene matches: 11. Germline lookup yields CDR1 SGHNT and CDR2 YYREEE (reference sequence). CDR3: CASSLDQGGSPEYF. The CDR3, as DNA: TGTGCCAGCAGCTTGGACCAGGGCGGGAGCCCGGAGTACTTC.

This clone has a single count. The gene calls are TRBV4-3 and TRBJ1-5; D perhaps matches TRBD1 (5 bases). The CDR3 covers 15 residues. Germline loops: CDR1 LGHNA, CDR2 YSLEER. V lost 4 bases to trimming and J lost 2 bases, with 12 bases between them. The CDR3 DNA is TGCGCCAGCAGCCCAACAGTAGGGGGCAATCAGCCCCAGCATTTT. Its protein product is CASSPTVGGNQPQHF.

This clone was counted only a few times. The V call is TRBV19, the J call TRBJ1-2; 7 bases fit TRBD1. The CDR3 contains 16 residues. The V gene's germline CDR1 is LNHDA and CDR2 SQIVND (reference sequence). J was trimmed by 1 base and V by 8 bases; bases with no gene match: 13. The CDR3 sequence: CASCDRAEDINYGYTF. CDR3 DNA sequence: TGTGCCAGTTGCGACAGGGCCGAAGACATTAACTATGGCTACACCTTC.

This chain joins TRBV18 and TRBJ1-5; D remains ambiguous. Between the trimmed V and J ends, which lost 6 bases and 7 bases, there was a span of 13 bases. The germline V gene has CDR1 KGHSH and CDR2 LQKENI. The CDR3 spans 13 residues. The CDR3 protein is CASSSDGLQPQHF. CDR3 DNA: TGTGCCAGCTCTAGCGACGGTTTGCAGCCCCAGCATTTT.

This clone was seen more than once but under ten times. V is TRBV11-2 and J is TRBJ2-1, with 12 nucleotides matching TRBD2. Germline V lookup: CDR1 SGHAT, CDR2 FQNNGV. V was pared by 8 bases and J by 8 bases, with 1 base of the junction left unmatched. CDR3 length: 12 amino acids. The CDR3 protein is CASLAGGHEQFF. Here the CDR3 DNA reads TGTGCCAGCCTAGCGGGAGGGCATGAGCAGTTCTTC.

The chain links TRBV11-1 to TRBJ1-1; D uncertain. Germline V lookup: CDR1 SGHAT, CDR2 FQDESV (reference sequence). This CDR3 has 13 amino acids. Trimming left V 2 bases short and J 9 bases short, with 13 bases between. CDR3 nucleotide sequence: TGTGCCAGCAGCTTAAGAGGGAAGGAGAAAGCTTTCTTT. Protein sequence: CASSLRGKEKAFF.

The chain recombines TRBV2 with TRBJ1-5; D remains ambiguous. Trimming pared 8 bases from V and 4 bases from J, leaving 9 bases between. In germline, CDR1 is SNHLY, CDR2 FYNNEI. The CDR3 loop spans 12 amino acids. The DNA of the CDR3 is TGTGCCAGCGCCCAGGAAAATCAGCCCCAGCATTTT. Its translation: CASAQENQPQHF.

CDR3 DNA sequence: TGTGCCAGTAGTCCGATGACAGGGACTAATGAAAAACTGTTTTTT. It encodes CASSPMTGTNEKLFF. The chain combines TRBV19 with TRBJ1-4; the match to TRBD1 covers 7 bases. CDR3 length: 15 residues. Looked up from germline, CDR1 is LNHDA and CDR2 is SQIVND (reference sequence). J lost 2 bases, V lost 5 bases, and 5 bases had no gene match.

The rearrangement uses TRBV30 and TRBJ2-5; no clear D gene. The V gene lost 1 base and the J gene lost 4 bases, with 7 bases spanning the gap. CDR3 length: 12 amino acids. The V gene's germline CDR1 is GTSNPN and CDR2 SVGIG (reference sequence). The CDR3 is CAWSGAGETQYF. CDR3 nucleotides: TGTGCCTGGAGTGGAGCAGGAGAGACCCAGTACTTC.

This clone turned up a few times. The J gene is TRBJ2-4, the V gene TRBV7-6; TRBD2 agrees at 9 bases. Germline loops: CDR1 SGHVS, CDR2 FNYEAQ. Trimming at V came to 1 base and at J to 6 bases, leaving 7 bases not matched to a gene. This CDR3 comprises 16 residues. CDR3 residues: CASSLEAGGPRNIQYF. The DNA of the CDR3 is TGTGCCAGCAGCTTAGAGGCGGGAGGGCCGAGAAACATTCAGTACTTC. The variable domain in full, completed from reference TRBV7-6 and TRBJ2-4, reads GAGVSQSPRYKVTKRGQDVALRCDPISGHVSLYWYRQALGQGPEFLTYFNYEAQQDKSGLPNDRFSAERPEGSISTLTIQRTEQRDSAMYRCASSLEAGGPRNIQYFGAGTRLSVL.

Of note for this clone: One end of the junction is discordant with germline, which a read error may explain. The chain couples TRBV7-9 to TRBJ1-1; D is unresolved. The germline V gene encodes CDR1 SEHNR and CDR2 FQNEAQ (reference sequence). The CDR3 is 14 amino acids. The CDR3 loop reads CSSSLVLGNTEAFF. CDR3 nucleotide sequence: TGTTCCAGCAGCTTAGTCCTCGGGAACACTGAAGCTTTCTTT.

The chain employs TRBV11-2 and TRBJ2-1; D not resolved. The ends were cut back, 1 base at V and 4 bases at J, with 5 bases in the middle. The length of the CDR3 is 13 residues. Germline-derived CDR1 and CDR2 are SGHAT and FQNNGV. CDR3 sequence reads: CASSLAGYNEQFF. The CDR3 nucleotides read TGTGCCAGCAGCTTAGCCGGGTACAATGAGCAGTTCTTC.

This clone occurred a few times. The CDR3 nucleotides are TGTGCCAGCAGCTCGAGACAGGGCGGGGAAAAACTGTTTTTT. This translates into CASSSRQGGEKLFF. The V gene is TRBV7-9, the J gene TRBJ1-4; 7 bases are shared with TRBD1. V lost 4 bases and J lost 8; bases outside the gene matches: 7. Germline V gene lookup returns CDR1 SEHNR and CDR2 FQNEAQ (reference sequence). The CDR3 extends over 14 amino acids.

This chain connects TRBV7-2 to TRBJ2-7, with a tentative D call TRBD2 (6 bases). Trimming pared 5 bases from V and 3 bases from J, leaving 17 bases between. Germline CDR1 and CDR2: SGHTA and FQGNSA. The CDR3 sequence is 15 residues long. CDR3 sequence reads: CASSPGGTADYEQYF. The CDR3 region has the DNA TGTGCCAGCAGCCCAGGCGGGACGGCAGACTACGAGCAGTACTTC.

There are a few counts of this clone. The same CDR3 is also encoded by other DNA sequences in this sample. J is TRBJ1-1 and V is TRBV19, with unresolved D. Germline CDR1 LNHDA, CDR2 SQIVND (reference sequence). CDR3 length: 14 amino acids. Between the trimmed V and J ends, which lost 0 bases and 5 bases, there was a span of 10 bases. CDR3 DNA: TGTGCCAGTAGTATAGACCGCCGGAGGACTGAAGCTTTCTTT. Its protein product is CASSIDRRRTEAFF.

The chain couples TRBV6-6 to TRBJ2-7; TRBD1 might be the D (5 bases). The germline V gene has CDR1 MNHNY and CDR2 SVGAGI (reference sequence). The V end was cut by 2 bases, the J end by 12 bases, with 17 bases between. The CDR3 covers 13 residues. The CDR3 loop reads CASSYGRMGPGYF. CDR3 in DNA: TGTGCCAGCAGTTACGGACGAATGGGGCCGGGGTACTTC.

The chain is built from TRBV19 and TRBJ2-3; TRBD2 is a possible D gene (6 bases). The V and J ends lost 8 bases and 3 bases respectively, with 9 bases between them. CDR1 LNHDA and CDR2 SQIVND come from the germline V gene (reference sequence). The CDR3 runs 12 residues. CDR3 in DNA: TGTGCCAGTGGGGGGAGGACAGATACGCAGTATTTT. This translates into CASGGRTDTQYF.

V gene TRBV2 combines with J gene TRBJ1-5; D is unresolved. The V gene's germline CDR1 is SNHLY and CDR2 FYNNEI. The CDR3 runs to 13 residues. Trimming removed 8 bases at V and 1 base at J, with 9 bases between. CDR3 in amino acids: CASEAGSNQPQHF. The CDR3 nucleotides are TGTGCCAGCGAGGCGGGAAGCAATCAGCCCCAGCATTTT.

The chain links TRBV30 to TRBJ1-1; 10 bases line up with TRBD1. The CDR3 is 14 amino acids. CDR1 and CDR2 from the germline V gene are GTSNPN and SVGIG (reference sequence). V shed 7 bases, J shed 4 bases, and the junction held 9 bases outside the gene matches. CDR3 loop: CAYRTGGVSTEAFF. In DNA, the CDR3 is TGTGCCTATAGGACAGGGGGTGTAAGCACTGAAGCTTTCTTT.

This clone came up a few times. The rearrangement joins TRBV4-3 to TRBJ1-1; no reliable D call. This CDR3 region has 14 residues. Germline loops: CDR1 LGHNA, CDR2 YSLEER. V was shortened by 0 bases and J by 0 bases, with 5 bases between the two germline ends. The CDR3 loop reads CASSQENMNTEAFF. CDR3 nucleotides: TGCGCCAGCAGCCAAGAGAACATGAACACTGAAGCTTTCTTT.

This chain links TRBV6-1 with TRBJ1-1, with D perhaps matching TRBD1 (5 bases). From germline, CDR1 is MNHNS and CDR2 SASEGT. CDR3 size: 11 residues. Deletions cut 8 bases from V and 5 bases from J, with 9 bases between. Here the CDR3 DNA reads TGTGCCAGCGACGGGGGGACTGAAGCTTTCTTT. Translation: CASDGGTEAFF.